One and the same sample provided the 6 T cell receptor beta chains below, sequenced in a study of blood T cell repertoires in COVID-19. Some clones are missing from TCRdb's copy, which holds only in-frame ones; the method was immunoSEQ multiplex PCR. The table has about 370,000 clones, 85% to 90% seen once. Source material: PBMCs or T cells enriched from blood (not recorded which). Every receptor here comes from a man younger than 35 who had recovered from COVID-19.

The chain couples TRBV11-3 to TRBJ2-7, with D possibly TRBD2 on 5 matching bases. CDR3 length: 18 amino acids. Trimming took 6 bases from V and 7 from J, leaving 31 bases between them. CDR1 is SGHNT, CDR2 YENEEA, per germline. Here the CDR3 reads CASRYSRCRDRQLDEQYF. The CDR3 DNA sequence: TGTGCCAGCAGATATAGTAGATGCCGGGATAGGCAATTGGATGAGCAGTACTTC.

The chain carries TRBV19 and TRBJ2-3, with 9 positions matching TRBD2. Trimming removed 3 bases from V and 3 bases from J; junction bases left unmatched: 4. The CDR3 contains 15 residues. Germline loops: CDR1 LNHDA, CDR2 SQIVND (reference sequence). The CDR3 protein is CASSIAGGRTDTQYF. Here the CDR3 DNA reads TGTGCCAGTAGTATCGCGGGGGGGCGAACAGATACGCAGTATTTT.

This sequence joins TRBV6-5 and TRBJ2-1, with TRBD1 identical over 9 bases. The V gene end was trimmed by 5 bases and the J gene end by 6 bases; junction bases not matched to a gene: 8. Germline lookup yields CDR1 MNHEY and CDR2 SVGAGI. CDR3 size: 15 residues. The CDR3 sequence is CASSLRGQGSNEQFF. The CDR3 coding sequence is TGTGCCAGCAGTCTACGGGGACAGGGCAGCAATGAGCAGTTCTTC.

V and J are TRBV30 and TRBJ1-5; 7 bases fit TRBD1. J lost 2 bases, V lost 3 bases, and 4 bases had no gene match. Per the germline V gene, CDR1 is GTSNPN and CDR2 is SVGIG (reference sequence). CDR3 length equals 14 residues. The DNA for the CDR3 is TGTGCCTGGAGCGCCACAGGGGGCAATCAGCCCCAGCATTTT. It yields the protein CAWSATGGNQPQHF.

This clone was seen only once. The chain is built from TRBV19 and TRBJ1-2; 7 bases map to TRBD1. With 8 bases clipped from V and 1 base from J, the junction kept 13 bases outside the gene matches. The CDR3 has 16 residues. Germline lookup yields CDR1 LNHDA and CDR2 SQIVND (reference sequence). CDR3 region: CASRDNRDSFNYGYTF. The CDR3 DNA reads TGTGCCAGTCGGGACAATCGGGACAGTTTTAACTATGGCTACACCTTC.

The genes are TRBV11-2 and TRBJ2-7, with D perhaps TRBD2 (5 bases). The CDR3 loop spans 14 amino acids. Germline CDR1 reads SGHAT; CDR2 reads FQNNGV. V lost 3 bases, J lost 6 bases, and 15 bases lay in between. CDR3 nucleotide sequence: TGTGCCAGCAGCTTTTCTAGCATAGTCATCGAGCAGTACTTC. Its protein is CASSFSSIVIEQYF. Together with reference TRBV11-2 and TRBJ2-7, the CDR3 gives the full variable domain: EAGVAQSPRYKIIEKRQSVAFWCNPISGHATLYWYQQILGQGPKLLIQFQNNGVVDDSQLPKDRFSAERLKGVDSTLKIQPAKLEDSAVYLCASSFSSIVIEQYFGPGTRLTVT.